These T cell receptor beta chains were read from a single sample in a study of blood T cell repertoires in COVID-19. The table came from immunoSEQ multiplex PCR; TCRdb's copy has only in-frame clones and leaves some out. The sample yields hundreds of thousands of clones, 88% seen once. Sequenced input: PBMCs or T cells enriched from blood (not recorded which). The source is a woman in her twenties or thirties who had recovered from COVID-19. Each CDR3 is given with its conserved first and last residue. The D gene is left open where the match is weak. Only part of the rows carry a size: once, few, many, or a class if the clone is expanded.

TGTGCCAGCAGCCCCCAGGGCCGTACTGGAAACACCATATATTTT	CASSPQGRTGNTIYF	NA	TRBJ1-3	TRBV11-3	NA
TGTGCCACCAGTGCCCTGACATCAAGCGATACGCAGTATTTT	CATSALTSSDTQYF	NA	TRBJ2-3	TRBV24-1	NA
TGCGCCAGCAGCTTGGATGGAGCGGCCTACAATGAGCAGTTCTTC	CASSLDGAAYNEQFF	NA	TRBJ2-1	TRBV5-1	NA
TGTGCCAGCAGCTTGGGACAGGGAATAGCGGGTTCCTATGAGCAGTTCTTC	CASSLGQGIAGSYEQFF	once	TRBJ2-1	TRBV13	TRBD1
TGTGCCAGCAGTTACTCGGTTAGGGGGAGCTACACCTTC	CASSYSVRGSYTF	NA	TRBJ1-2	TRBV6-5	NA
TGTGCCAGCAATACGGACAGGGGAGAAGCAACTAATGAAAAACTGTTTTTT	CASNTDRGEATNEKLFF	NA	TRBJ1-4	TRBV2	TRBD1
TGCAGTGCTAGTAACAGGGCGAGCTACGAGCAGTACTTC	CSASNRASYEQYF	NA	TRBJ2-7	TRBV20-1	NA
TGTGCCAGCAGCTTCACCGGGACTAGCGGGAACAATGAGCAGTTCTTC	CASSFTGTSGNNEQFF	NA	TRBJ2-1	TRBV5-4	TRBD2
TGTGCCAGCAGTTCAACCCCACAGGGCACTGAAGCTTTCTTT	CASSSTPQGTEAFF	few	TRBJ1-1	TRBV28	NA
TGTGCCAGCAGCTCTTCGGGACTACACTACGAGCAGTACTTC	CASSSSGLHYEQYF	NA	TRBJ2-7	TRBV5-4	TRBD2
TGTGCCAGCAGTCCTCTACAGAGCTCCTATAATTCACCCCTCCACTTT	CASSPLQSSYNSPLHF	once	TRBJ1-6	TRBV27	NA
TGTGCCAGCAGTTACTCGATCGGAGGCAGGACCTACAATGAGCAGTTCTTC	CASSYSIGGRTYNEQFF	NA	TRBJ2-1	TRBV6-2/TRBV6-3	NA
TGTGCCAGCAGCGTAGGAGGGACAGGGGCCGGACGACCCTACAATGAGCAGTTCTTC	CASSVGGTGAGRPYNEQFF	NA	TRBJ2-1	TRBV9	TRBD1
TGTGCCAGCAGTTACTCCCAGGGGGCAGTGGGCGAGCAGTACTTC	CASSYSQGAVGEQYF	NA	TRBJ2-7	TRBV6-5	TRBD1
TGTGCCAGCCTCCGCGACAGGGGAACAGCTAACTATGGCTACACCTTC	CASLRDRGTANYGYTF	NA	TRBJ1-2	TRBV28	TRBD1
TGTGCCAGCAGCTTGGGGGGTGAAAAACTGTTTTTT	CASSLGGEKLFF	NA	TRBJ1-4	TRBV7-9	NA
TGTGCCAGCAGCTTCAGGGCCACTGAAGCTTTCTTT	CASSFRATEAFF	few	TRBJ1-1	TRBV7-8	NA
TGTGCCAGCAGCTTACAGGGGACTAATGAAAAACTGTTTTTT	CASSLQGTNEKLFF	NA	TRBJ1-4	TRBV7-2	NA
TGTGCCACCAGGGCCAGCAGCGACTATGGCTACACCTTC	CATRASSDYGYTF	NA	TRBJ1-2	TRBV24-1	NA
TGTGCCACCAGTGATATCGGTAGGGGCCGGGATGAGCAGTTCTTC	CATSDIGRGRDEQFF	NA	TRBJ2-1	TRBV24-1	NA
TGTGCCAGCAGCCAAGAGGGACTAGCGGGGGGTAGCACAGATACGCAGTATTTT	CASSQEGLAGGSTDTQYF	NA	TRBJ2-3	TRBV4-2	TRBD2
TGTGCCAGCAGTCCTCCCTACACAGGTCGGACCGGGGAGCTGTTTTTT	CASSPPYTGRTGELFF	NA	TRBJ2-2	TRBV28	NA